This T cell receptor (beta chain) comes out of a study of beta chain features in type 1 diabetes (dated by TCRdb to 2017 to 2018). Looking at the study overall: No differences in mean age, gender distribution, total cell number or subset yield were found between patients and healthy donors. Across all samples, some 100,000,000 sorted cells were examined, and cell number per subset correlated strongly with RNA yield. In the study, recently diagnosed type 1 diabetes patients and matched healthy donors were compared on the TCRB repertoires of their sorted circulating CD4+ T cell subsets. Whereas all 30 or so donors provided naive and central memory subsets, regulatory and stem cell-like memory subsets were isolated from just 8 patients and roughly eight healthy donors. Overall study results and their limits: Because cDNA was sequenced instead of genomic DNA, highly expressing activated cells could be over-represented, though the groups showed no difference in activation or CD3 levels. Only small numbers of individuals were included in the HLA sub-analyses, which left unresolved whether HLA type had any influence on TCRB rearrangement. The naive, central memory and regulatory TCRB repertoires appeared to resemble one another more closely among patients than among healthy donors. PCR might favor shorter templates, but patient and control samples were amplified and corrected together, so any skew would affect both groups equally. Patients with type 1 diabetes made fewer insertions and deleted more nucleotides at VDJ recombination sites, implying thymic rearrangement abnormalities. Type 1 diabetes patients showed a moderate but significant shortening of TCRB CDR3 length in all four CD4+ subsets.

This clone was recorded a few times. Its antigen has not been determined. Base-call qualities are not available, and no considerably larger clone is one nucleotide away. Each donor gave one peripheral blood draw, roughly 110 mL on average, collected into heparinised tubes. A BD FACSAria II and a panel including CD45RO, CCR7, CD25, CD127, CD95 and CD27 were used to sort naive, central memory, regulatory and stem cell-like memory CD4+ T cells. Purity was above 98% for every sorted population. PBMCs were isolated immediately by Lymphoprep density gradient centrifugation and stained directly without culture. Samples were stained and sorted in pairs, with one healthy donor and one patient per experiment, so that batch effects were minimized. The entire amount of isolated RNA was reverse transcribed using the High Capacity cDNA Reverse Transcription Kit, so the sequenced TCRB transcripts were expressed ones. Naive, central memory and regulatory T cell samples underwent deep immunoSEQ sequencing, averaging about 3.57 million total reads per sample. Sorted cells were lysed in RLT buffer, and RNA was extracted using DNase-treated RNeasy Micro or Mini kits according to cell number. Each cell subset was processed on its own to prevent cross-contamination, while patient and healthy donor samples were processed together. The immunoSEQ multiplex PCR was used to amplify TCRB sequences from cDNA, yielding 87-bp fragments that span the CDR3 region. Sequencing of the amplicons was performed on the Illumina HiSeq platform. As for how the authors treated the data: Synthetic template baselines were used to correct PCR bias computationally, reads within Hamming distance 2 were collapsed, and singletons that could not be merged were discarded. Reads were aligned against IMGT so that V, D and J genes, CDR3 length and insertions or deletions at six rearrangement sites could be assigned. Within each subset, clonotype counts were normalized to the number of sorted cells before true diversity and Gini coefficients were calculated with the tcR R package. The overlap coefficient, calculated on TCRB nucleotide sequences, was used to quantify repertoire sharing. Held by TCRdb, this immuneACCESS table contains in-frame sequences only and omits some clones. Under half of the omission traces to an unresolved V gene where checked; the cause of the rest is unknown. Clonal size and the V and J genes are those of that table, whereas D and trimming came from the DNA. The sample table contains 400,000 or so clones; only one count was recorded for 8.5% to 10% of them. The ten most abundant clones make up around 0.66% of the sample.

Trimming costs V 7 bases and J 1 base, and their ends lie 19 bases apart. The CDR1 and CDR2 encoded by the germline V gene (reference sequence) are MNHNY and SVGAGI. From its cysteine to its phenylalanine, the CDR3 spans 16 amino acids. Left in the record is the CDR3 DNA by itself, 48 bases read in frame from the first base. This TCR was sampled from a man in his thirties or forties with type 1 diabetes. The sample was central memory CD4+ T cells from blood. The rearranged segments are TRBV6-6 and TRBJ1-1, and the D gene may be TRBD1, 6 bases matching. The CDR3 protein sequence reads: CASTKRSGGGNTEAFF. The bases read TGTGCCAGCACCAAAAGGTCCGGGGGCGGGAACACTGAAGCTTTCTTT.